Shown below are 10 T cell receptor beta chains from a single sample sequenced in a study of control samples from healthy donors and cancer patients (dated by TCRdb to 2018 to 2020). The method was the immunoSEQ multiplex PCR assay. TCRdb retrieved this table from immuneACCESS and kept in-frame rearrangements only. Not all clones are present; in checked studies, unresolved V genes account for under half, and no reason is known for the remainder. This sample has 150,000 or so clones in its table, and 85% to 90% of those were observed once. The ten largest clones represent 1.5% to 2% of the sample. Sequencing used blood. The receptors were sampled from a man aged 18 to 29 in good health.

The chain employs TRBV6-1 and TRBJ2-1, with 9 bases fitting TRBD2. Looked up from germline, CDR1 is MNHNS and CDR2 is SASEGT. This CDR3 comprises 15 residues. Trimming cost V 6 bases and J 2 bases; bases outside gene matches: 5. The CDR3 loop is CASRFAGGPYNEQFF. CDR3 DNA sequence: TGTGCCAGCAGGTTTGCGGGAGGGCCCTACAATGAGCAGTTCTTC.

CDR3 loop: CASSLGQGDTGELFF. The CDR3, as DNA: TGTGCCAGCAGCTTAGGACAGGGGGACACCGGGGAGCTGTTTTTT. The chain joins TRBV7-6 to TRBJ2-2; TRBD1 matches at 9 bases. Germline V lookup: CDR1 SGHVS, CDR2 FNYEAQ. CDR3 length: 15 residues. J lost 3 bases, V lost 1 base, and 0 bases had no gene match. The variable domain in full, with the rest retrieved from reference TRBV7-6 and TRBJ2-2, is GAGVSQSPRYKVTKRGQDVALRCDPISGHVSLYWYRQALGQGPEFLTYFNYEAQQDKSGLPNDRFSAERPEGSISTLTIQRTEQRDSAMYRCASSLGQGDTGELFFGEGSRLTVL.

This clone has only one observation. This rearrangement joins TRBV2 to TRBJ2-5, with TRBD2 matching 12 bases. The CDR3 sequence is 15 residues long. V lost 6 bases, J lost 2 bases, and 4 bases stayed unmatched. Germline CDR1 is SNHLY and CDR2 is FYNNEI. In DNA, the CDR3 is TGTGCCAGCAGCGCCCTAGCGGGGGGGCAAGAGACCCAGTACTTC. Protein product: CASSALAGGQETQYF.

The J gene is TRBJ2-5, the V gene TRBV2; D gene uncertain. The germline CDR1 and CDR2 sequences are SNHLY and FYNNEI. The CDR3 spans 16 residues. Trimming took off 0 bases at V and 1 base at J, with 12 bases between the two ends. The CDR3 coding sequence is TGTGCCAGCAGTGAAGCTTTAGTAGGAAGCCAAGAGACCCAGTACTTC. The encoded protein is CASSEALVGSQETQYF. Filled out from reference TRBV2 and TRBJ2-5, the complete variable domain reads EPEVTQTPSHQVTQMGQEVILRCVPISNHLYFYWYRQILGQKVEFLVSFYNNEISEKSEIFDDQFSVERPDGSNFTLKIRSTKLEDSAMYFCASSEALVGSQETQYFGPGTRLLVL.

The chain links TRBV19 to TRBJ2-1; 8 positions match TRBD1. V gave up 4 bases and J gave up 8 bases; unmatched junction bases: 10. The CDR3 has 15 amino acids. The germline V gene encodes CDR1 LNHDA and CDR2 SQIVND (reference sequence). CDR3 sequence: CASSKRTGHGYEQFF. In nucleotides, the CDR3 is TGTGCCAGTAGTAAACGGACAGGGCACGGCTATGAGCAGTTCTTC. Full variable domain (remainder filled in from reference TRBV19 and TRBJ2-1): DGGITQSPKYLFRKEGQNVTLSCEQNLNHDAMYWYRQDPGQGLRLIYYSQIVNDFQKGDIAEGYSVSREKKESFPLTVTSAQKNPTAFYLCASSKRTGHGYEQFFGPGTRLTVL.

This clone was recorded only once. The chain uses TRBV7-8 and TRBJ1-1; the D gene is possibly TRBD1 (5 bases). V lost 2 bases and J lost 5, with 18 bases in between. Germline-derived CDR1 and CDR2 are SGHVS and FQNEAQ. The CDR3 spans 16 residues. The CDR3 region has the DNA TGTGCCAGCAGCTTATTGGTAGGACACCGGGAGACTGAAGCTTTCTTT. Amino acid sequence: CASSLLVGHRETEAFF.

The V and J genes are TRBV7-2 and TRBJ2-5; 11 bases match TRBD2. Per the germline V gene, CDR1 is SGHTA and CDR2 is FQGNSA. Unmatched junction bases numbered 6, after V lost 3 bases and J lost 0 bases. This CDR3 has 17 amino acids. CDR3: CASSLTSGALYQETQYF. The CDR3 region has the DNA TGTGCCAGCAGCTTGACTAGCGGGGCCCTCTACCAAGAGACCCAGTACTTC. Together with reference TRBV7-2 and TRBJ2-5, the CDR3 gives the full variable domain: GAGVSQSPSNKVTEKGKDVELRCDPISGHTALYWYRQSLGQGLEFLIYFQGNSAPDKSGLPSDRFSAERTGGSVSTLTIQRTQQEDSAVYLCASSLTSGALYQETQYFGPGTRLLVL.

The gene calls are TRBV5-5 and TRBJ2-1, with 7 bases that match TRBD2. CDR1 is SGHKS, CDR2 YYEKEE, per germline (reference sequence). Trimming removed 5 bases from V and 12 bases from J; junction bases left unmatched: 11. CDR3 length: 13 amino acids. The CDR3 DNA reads TGTGCCAGCAGGCAAAAAAGCGGGGTCCGGCAGTTCTTC. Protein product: CASRQKSGVRQFF.

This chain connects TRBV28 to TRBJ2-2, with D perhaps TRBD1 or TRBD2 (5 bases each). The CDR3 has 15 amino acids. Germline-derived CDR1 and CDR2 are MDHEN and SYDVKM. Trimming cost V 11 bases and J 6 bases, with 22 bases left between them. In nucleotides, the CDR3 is TGTGCCGGAGAAAAGGGGAAGGGAGAGGCCGGGGAGCTGTTTTTT. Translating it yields CAGEKGKGEAGELFF.

CDR3 protein: CASSLDRGVESEAFF. The CDR3 DNA sequence: TGTGCCAGCTCACTCGACAGGGGTGTTGAGTCTGAAGCTTTCTTT. The chain recombines TRBV18 with TRBJ1-1, with TRBD1 matching 8 bases. This CDR3 spans 15 amino acids. Germline V gene lookup returns CDR1 KGHSH and CDR2 LQKENI. Trimming removed 4 bases from V and 6 bases from J; junction bases left unmatched: 10.